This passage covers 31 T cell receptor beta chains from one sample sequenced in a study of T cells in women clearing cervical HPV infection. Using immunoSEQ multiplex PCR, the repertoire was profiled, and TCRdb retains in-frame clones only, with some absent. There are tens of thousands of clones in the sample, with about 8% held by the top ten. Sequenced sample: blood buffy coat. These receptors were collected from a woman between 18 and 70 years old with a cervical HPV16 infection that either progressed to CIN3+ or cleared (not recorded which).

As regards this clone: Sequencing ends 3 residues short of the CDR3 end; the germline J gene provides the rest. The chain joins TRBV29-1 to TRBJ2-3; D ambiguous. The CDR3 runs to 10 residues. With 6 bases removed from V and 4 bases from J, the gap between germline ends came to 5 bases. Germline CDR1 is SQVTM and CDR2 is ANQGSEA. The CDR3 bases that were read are TGCAGCGTGGCCTCAGATACG. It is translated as CSVASDT. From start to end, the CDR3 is CSVASDTQYF.

The chain's CDR3 is CASKRGLANTGELFF. The DNA read from the CDR3 is TGTGCCAGCAAAAGAGGCTTGGCGAACACCGGGGAG. The V and J genes are TRBV14 and TRBJ2-2; D gene ambiguous. With the read ending 3 residues before the CDR3 end, the germline J gene is used to fill in that end. CDR3 length: 15 amino acids. The germline V gene has CDR1 SGHDN and CDR2 FVKESK. V dropped 7 bases and J dropped 0 bases, with 12 bases sitting between them.

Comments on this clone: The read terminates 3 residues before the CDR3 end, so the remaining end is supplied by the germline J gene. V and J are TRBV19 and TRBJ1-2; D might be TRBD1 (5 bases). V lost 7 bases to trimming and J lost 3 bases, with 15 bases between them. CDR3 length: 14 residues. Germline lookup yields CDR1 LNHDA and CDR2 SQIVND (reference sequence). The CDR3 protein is CASTPPAGDYGYTF. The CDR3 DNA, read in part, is TGTGCCAGTACCCCCCCGGCGGGGGACTATGGC. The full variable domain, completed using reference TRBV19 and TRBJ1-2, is DGGITQSPKYLFRKEGQNVTLSCEQNLNHDAMYWYRQDPGQGLRLIYYSQIVNDFQKGDIAEGYSVSREKKESFPLTVTSAQKNPTAFYLCASTPPAGDYGYTFGSGTRLTVV.

The sequenced part of the CDR3 DNA is TGCAGTGCTAGAGATCAGGGTACCGGCAATCAGCCC. Encoded protein: CSARDQGTGNQP. In full, the CDR3 reads CSARDQGTGNQPQHF. This chain joins TRBV20-1 and TRBJ1-5; perhaps TRBD1 as D (5 bases). The read ends 3 residues shy of where the CDR3 ends; the end is completed using the germline J gene. Looked up from germline, CDR1 is DFQATT and CDR2 is SNEGSKA (reference sequence). V was cut by 0 bases and J by 2 bases, with 11 bases left in between. This CDR3 has 15 residues.

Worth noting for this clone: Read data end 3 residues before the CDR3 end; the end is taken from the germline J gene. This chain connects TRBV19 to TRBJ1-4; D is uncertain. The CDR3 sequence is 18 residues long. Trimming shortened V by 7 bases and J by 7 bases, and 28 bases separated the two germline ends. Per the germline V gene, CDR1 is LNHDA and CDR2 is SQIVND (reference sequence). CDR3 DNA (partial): TGTGCCAGTACCAAAACCTCGACGGCTCCCAGGAAGGGTGAAAAA. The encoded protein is CASTKTSTAPRKGEK. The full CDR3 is CASTKTSTAPRKGEKLFF.

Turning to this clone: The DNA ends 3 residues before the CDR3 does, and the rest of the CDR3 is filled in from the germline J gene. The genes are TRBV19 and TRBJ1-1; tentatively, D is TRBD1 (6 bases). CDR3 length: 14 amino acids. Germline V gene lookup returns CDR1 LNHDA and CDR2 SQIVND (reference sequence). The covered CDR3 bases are TGTGCCAGTAGTATAGCGGGGGGCACCGTGGAA. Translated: CASSIAGGTVE. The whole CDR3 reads CASSIAGGTVEAFF.

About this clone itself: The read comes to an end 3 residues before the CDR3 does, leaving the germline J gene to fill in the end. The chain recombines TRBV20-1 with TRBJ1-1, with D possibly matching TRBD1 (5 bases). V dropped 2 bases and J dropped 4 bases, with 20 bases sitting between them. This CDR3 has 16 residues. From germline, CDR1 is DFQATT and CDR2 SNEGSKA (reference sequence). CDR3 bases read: TGCAGTGCTAGATTTGTGGAACGGGGGGTCGGCACTGAA. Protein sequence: CSARFVERGVGTE. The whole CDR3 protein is CSARFVERGVGTEAFF.

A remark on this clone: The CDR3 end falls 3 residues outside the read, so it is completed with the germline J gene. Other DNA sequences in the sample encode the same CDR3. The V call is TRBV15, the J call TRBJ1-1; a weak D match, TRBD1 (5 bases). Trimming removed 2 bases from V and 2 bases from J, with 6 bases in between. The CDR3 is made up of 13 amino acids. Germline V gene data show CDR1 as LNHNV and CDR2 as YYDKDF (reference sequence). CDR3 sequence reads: CATSRQGNTEAFF. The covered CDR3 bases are TGTGCCACCAGCAGACAGGGTAACACTGAA.

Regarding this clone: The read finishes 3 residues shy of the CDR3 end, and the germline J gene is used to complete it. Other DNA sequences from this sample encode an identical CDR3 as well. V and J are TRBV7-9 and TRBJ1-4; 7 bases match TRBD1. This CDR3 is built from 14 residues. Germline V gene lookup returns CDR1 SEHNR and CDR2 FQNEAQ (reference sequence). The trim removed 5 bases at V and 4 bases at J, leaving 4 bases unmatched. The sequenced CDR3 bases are TGTGCCAGCAGCCTCGGACAGGTTAATGAAAAA. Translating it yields CASSLGQVNEK. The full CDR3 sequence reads CASSLGQVNEKLFF.

The DNA read from the CDR3 is TGTGCCAGCAGCGACAGGGAAGGTGAAAAA. Protein product: CASSDREGEK. The CDR3, in full, reads CASSDREGEKLFF. V usage is TRBV2 and J usage is TRBJ1-4; 7 nucleotides agree with TRBD1. Read sequence stops 3 residues before the CDR3 end, and the germline J gene provides the missing end. This CDR3 region has 13 residues. The V gene end was trimmed by 6 bases and the J gene end by 7 bases; junction bases not matched to a gene: 5. Germline V gene sequence: CDR1 SNHLY, CDR2 FYNNEI.

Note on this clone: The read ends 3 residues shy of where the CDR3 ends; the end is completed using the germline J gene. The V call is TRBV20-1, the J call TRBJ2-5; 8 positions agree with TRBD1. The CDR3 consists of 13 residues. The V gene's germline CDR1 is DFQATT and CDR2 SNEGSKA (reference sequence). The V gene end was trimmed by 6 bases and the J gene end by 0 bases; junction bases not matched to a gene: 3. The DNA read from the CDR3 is TGCAGTGCCGCAGGGGGCCACCAAGAGACC. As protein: CSAAGGHQET. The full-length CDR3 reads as CSAAGGHQETQYF.

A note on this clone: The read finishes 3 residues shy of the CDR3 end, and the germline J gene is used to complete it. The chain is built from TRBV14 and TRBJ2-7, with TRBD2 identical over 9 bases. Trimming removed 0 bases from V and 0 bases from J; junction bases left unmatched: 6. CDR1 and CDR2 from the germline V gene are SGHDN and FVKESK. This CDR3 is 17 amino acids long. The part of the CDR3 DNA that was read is TGTGCCAGCAGCCAAGACGGCGGGAGGGCCTACTCCTACGAG. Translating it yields CASSQDGGRAYSYE. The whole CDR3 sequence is CASSQDGGRAYSYEQYF.

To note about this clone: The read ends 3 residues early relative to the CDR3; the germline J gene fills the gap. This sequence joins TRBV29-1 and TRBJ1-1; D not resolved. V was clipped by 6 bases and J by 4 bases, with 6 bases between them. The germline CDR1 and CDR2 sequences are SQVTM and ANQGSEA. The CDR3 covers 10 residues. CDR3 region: CSVGTTEAFF. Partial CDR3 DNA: TGCAGCGTAGGTACCACTGAA.

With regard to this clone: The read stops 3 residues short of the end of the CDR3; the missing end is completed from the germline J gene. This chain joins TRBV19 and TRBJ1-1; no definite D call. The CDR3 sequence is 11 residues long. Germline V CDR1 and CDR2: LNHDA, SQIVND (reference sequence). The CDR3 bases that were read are TGTGCCAGTAGTATACTACAGGAA. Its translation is CASSILQE. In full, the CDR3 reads CASSILQEAFF.

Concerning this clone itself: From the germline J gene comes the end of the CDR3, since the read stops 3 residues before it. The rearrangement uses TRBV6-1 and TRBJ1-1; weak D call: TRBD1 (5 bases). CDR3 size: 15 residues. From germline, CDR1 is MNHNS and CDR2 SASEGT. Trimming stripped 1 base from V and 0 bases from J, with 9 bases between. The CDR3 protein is CASSEGLGVNTEAFF. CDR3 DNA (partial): TGTGCCAGCAGTGAAGGTTTAGGGGTGAACACTGAA.

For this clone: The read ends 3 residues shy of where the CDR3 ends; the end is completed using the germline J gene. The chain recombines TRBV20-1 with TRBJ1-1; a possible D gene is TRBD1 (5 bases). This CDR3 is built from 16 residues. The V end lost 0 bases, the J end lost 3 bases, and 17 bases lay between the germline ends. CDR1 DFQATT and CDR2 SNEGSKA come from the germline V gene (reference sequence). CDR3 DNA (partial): TGCAGTGCTAGAGATCCTTTGCGGGGCTCGGACACTGAA. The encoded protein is CSARDPLRGSDTE. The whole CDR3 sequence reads CSARDPLRGSDTEAFF.

CDR3 DNA (partial): TGTGCCAGCAGGACAGGGGGTGTAGGCAATCAGCCC. This translates into CASRTGGVGNQP. The entire CDR3 protein is CASRTGGVGNQPQHF. V gene TRBV12-3 or TRBV12-4 combines with J gene TRBJ1-5, with 9 nucleotides matching TRBD1. The CDR3 end lies 3 residues beyond the end of the read and is filled in from the germline J gene. After removal of 6 bases from V and 2 bases from J, the junction contained 5 bases not matched to a gene. This CDR3 has 15 amino acids.

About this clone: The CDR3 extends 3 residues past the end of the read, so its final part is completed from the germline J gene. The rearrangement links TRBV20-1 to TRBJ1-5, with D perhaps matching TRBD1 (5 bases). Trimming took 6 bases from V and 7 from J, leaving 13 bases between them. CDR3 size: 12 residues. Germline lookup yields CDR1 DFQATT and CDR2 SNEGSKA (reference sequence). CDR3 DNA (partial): TGCAGTGCCCAGGGTTGGGAGCAGCCC. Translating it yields CSAQGWEQP. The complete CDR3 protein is CSAQGWEQPQHF.

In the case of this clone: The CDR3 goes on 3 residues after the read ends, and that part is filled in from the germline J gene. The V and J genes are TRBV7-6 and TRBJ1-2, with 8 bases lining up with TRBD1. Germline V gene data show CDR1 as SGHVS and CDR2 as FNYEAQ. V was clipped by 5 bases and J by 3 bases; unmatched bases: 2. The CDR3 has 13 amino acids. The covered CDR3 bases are TGTGCCAGCAGCGCAGGGGGCGACTATGGC. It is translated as CASSAGGDYG. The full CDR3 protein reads CASSAGGDYGYTF.

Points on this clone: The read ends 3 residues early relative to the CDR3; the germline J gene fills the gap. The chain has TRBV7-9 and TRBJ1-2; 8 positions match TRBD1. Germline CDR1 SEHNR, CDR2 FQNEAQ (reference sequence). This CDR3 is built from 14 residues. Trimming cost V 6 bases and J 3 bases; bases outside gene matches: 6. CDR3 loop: CASSSHRGDYGYTF. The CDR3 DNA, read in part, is TGTGCCAGCAGTTCGCACAGGGGGGACTATGGC.

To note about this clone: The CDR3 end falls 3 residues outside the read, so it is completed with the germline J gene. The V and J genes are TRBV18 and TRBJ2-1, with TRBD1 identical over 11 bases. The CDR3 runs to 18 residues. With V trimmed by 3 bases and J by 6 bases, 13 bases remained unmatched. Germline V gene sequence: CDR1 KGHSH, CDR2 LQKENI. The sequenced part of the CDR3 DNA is TGTGCCAGCTCACCTTCTCCGGGACAGGGGGGTCAGGGCAATGAG. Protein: CASSPSPGQGGQGNE. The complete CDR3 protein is CASSPSPGQGGQGNEQFF.

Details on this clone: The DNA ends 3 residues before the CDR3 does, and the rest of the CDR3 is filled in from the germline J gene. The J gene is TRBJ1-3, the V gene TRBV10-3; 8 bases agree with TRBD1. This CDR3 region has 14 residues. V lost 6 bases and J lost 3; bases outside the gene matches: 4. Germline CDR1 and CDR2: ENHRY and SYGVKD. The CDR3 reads CAIRDRANGNTIYF. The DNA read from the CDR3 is TGTGCCATCAGGGACAGGGCGAATGGAAACACC.

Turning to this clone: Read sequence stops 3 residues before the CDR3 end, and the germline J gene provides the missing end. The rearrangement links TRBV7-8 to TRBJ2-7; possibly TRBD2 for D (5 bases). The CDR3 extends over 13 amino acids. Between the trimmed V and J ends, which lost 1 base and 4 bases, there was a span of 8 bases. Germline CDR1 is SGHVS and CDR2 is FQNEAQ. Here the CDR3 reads CASSLGSGYEQYF. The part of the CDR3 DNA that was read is TGTGCCAGCAGCTTAGGATCGGGGTACGAG.

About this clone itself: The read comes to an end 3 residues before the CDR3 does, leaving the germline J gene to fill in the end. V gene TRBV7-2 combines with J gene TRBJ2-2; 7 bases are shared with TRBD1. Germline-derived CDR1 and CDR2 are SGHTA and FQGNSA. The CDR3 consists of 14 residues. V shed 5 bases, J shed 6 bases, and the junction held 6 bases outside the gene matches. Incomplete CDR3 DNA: TGTGCCAGCAGCCCGATGCAGGGGGCCGGGGAG. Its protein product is CASSPMQGAGE. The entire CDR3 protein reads CASSPMQGAGELFF.

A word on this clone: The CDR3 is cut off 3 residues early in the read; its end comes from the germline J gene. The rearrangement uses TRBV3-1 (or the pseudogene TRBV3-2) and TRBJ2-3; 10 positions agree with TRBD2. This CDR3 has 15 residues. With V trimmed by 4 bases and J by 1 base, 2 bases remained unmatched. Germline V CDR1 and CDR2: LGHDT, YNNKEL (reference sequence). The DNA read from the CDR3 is TGTGCCAGCAGCCTCGGACTAGCGGGCACAGATACG. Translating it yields CASSLGLAGTDT. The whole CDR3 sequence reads CASSLGLAGTDTQYF.

The CDR3 is CASSRQLVTYYEQYF. CDR3 DNA (partial): TGTGCCAGCAGTCGACAGCTAGTCACATACTACGAG. The chain links TRBV6-2 or TRBV6-3 to TRBJ2-7, with TRBD1 as a possible D gene (5 bases). The CDR3 extends 3 residues past the end of the read, so its final part is completed from the germline J gene. The V gene's germline CDR1 is MNHEY and CDR2 SVGEGT. Trimming shortened V by 5 bases and J by 3 bases, and 17 bases separated the two germline ends. CDR3 length: 15 amino acids.

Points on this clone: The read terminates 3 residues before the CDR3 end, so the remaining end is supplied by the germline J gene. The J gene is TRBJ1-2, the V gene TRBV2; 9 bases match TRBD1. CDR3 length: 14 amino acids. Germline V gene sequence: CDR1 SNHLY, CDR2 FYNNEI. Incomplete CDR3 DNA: TGTGCCAGCAGCTCAGGGGGGACAGGGACCGGC. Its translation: CASSSGGTGTG. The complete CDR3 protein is CASSSGGTGTGYTF.

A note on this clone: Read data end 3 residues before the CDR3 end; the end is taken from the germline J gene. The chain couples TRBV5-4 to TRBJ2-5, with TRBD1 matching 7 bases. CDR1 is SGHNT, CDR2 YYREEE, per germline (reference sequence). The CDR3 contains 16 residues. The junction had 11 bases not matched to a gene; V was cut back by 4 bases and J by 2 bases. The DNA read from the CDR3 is TGTGCCAGCAGCACGAAAAGGGGGACAGATCAAGAGACC. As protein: CASSTKRGTDQET. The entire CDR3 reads CASSTKRGTDQETQYF.

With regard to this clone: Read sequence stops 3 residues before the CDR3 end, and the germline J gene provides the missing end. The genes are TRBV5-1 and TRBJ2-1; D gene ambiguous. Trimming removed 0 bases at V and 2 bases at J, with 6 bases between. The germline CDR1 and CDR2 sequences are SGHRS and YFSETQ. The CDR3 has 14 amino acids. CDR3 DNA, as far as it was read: TGCGCCAGCAGCTTGGTGGCAGCCTACAATGAG. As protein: CASSLVAAYNE. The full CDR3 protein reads CASSLVAAYNEQFF. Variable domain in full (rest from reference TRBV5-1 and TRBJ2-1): KAGVTQTPRYLIKTRGQQVTLSCSPISGHRSVSWYQQTPGQGLQFLFEYFSETQRNKGNFPGRFSGRQFSNSRSEMNVSTLELGDSALYLCASSLVAAYNEQFFGPGTRLTVL.

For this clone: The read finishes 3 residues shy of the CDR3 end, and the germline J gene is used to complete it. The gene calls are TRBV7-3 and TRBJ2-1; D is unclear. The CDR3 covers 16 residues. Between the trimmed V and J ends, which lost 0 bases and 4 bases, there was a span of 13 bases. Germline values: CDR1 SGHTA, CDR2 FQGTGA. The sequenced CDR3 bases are TGTGCCAGCAGCTTAACGTTCTCCCCCTATTACAATGAG. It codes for CASSLTFSPYYNE. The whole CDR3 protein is CASSLTFSPYYNEQFF.

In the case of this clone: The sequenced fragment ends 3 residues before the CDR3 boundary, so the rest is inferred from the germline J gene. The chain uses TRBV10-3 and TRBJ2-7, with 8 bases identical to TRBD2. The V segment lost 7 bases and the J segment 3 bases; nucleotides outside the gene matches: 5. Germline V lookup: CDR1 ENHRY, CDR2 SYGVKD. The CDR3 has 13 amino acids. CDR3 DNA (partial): TGTGCCATCACCTCACTAGCGGACTACGAG. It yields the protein CAITSLADYE. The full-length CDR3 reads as CAITSLADYEQYF.